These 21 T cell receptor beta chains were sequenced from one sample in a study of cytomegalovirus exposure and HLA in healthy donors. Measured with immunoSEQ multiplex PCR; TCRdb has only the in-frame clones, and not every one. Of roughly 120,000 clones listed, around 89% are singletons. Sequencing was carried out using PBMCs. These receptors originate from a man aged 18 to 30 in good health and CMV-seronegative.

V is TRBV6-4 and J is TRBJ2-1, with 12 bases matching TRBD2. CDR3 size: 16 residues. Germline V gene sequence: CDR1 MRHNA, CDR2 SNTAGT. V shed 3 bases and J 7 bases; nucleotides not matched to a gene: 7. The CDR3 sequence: CASSEASGGEINEQFF. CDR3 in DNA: TGTGCCAGCAGTGAGGCTAGCGGGGGGGAGATAAATGAGCAGTTCTTC.

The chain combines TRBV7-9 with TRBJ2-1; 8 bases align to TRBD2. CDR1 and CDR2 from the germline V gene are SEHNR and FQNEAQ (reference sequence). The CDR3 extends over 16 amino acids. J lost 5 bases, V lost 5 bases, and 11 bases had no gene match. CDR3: CASSASGTRVHNEQFF. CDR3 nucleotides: TGTGCCAGCAGCGCCTCCGGGACTAGGGTACACAATGAGCAGTTCTTC.

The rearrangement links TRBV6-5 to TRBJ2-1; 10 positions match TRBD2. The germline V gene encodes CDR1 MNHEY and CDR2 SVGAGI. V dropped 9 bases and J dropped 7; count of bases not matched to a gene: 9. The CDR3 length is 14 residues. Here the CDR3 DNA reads TGTGCCAGTTCAGTAGCGGGGGGTTGGAATGAGCAGTTCTTC. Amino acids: CASSVAGGWNEQFF.

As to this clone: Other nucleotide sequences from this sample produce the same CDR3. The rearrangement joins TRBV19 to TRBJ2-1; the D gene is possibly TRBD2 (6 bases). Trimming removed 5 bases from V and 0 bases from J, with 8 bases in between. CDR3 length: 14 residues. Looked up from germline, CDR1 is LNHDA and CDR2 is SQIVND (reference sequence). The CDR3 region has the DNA TGTGCCAGTAGTCGGGGGAGCTCCTACAATGAGCAGTTCTTC. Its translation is CASSRGSSYNEQFF. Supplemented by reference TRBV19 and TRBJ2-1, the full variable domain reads DGGITQSPKYLFRKEGQNVTLSCEQNLNHDAMYWYRQDPGQGLRLIYYSQIVNDFQKGDIAEGYSVSREKKESFPLTVTSAQKNPTAFYLCASSRGSSYNEQFFGPGTRLTVL.

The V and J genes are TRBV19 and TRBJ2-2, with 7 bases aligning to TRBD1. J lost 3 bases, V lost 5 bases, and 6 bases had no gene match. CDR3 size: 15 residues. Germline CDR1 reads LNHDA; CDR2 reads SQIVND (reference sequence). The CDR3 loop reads CASSRMTGYTGELFF. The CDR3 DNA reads TGTGCCAGTAGTCGGATGACAGGGTACACCGGGGAGCTGTTTTTT.

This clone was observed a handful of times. The DNA of the CDR3 is TGTGCCAGCAGAAGGGACTTAGAATACGAGCAGTACTTC. Translation: CASRRDLEYEQYF. The V gene is TRBV28, the J gene TRBJ2-7; possible D gene TRBD2, 6 bases. The CDR3 runs 13 residues. V lost 6 bases, J lost 4 bases, and 13 bases lay in between. Germline values: CDR1 MDHEN, CDR2 SYDVKM.

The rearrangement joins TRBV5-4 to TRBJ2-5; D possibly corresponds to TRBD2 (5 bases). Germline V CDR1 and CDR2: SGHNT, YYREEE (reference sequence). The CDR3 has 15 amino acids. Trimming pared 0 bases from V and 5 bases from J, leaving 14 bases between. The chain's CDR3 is CASSLDGVTEETQYF. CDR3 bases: TGTGCCAGCAGCTTGGACGGGGTTACTGAGGAGACCCAGTACTTC.

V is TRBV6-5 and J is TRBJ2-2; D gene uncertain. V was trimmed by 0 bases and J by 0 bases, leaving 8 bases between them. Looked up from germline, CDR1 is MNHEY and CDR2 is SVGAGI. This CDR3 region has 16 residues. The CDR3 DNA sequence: TGTGCCAGCAGTTACTCGGGCAGGTCGAACACCGGGGAGCTGTTTTTT. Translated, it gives CASSYSGRSNTGELFF.

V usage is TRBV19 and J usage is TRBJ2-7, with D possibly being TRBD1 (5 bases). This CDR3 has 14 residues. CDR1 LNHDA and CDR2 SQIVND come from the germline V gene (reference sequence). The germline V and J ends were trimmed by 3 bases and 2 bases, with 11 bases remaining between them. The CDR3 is CASSMSPGTYEQYF. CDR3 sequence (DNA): TGTGCCAGTAGTATGAGCCCAGGGACCTACGAGCAGTACTTC.

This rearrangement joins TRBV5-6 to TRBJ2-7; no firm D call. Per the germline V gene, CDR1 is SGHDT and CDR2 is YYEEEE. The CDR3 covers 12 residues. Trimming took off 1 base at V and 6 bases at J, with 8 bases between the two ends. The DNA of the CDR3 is TGTGCCAGCAGCTTGCTTGGCGGCGAGCAGTACTTC. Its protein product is CASSLLGGEQYF.

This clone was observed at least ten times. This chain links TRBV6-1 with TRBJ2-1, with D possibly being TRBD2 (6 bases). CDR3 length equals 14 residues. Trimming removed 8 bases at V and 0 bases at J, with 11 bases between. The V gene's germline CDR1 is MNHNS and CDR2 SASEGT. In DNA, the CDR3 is TGTGCCAGCTTGGGACTGAACTCCTACAATGAGCAGTTCTTC. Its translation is CASLGLNSYNEQFF.

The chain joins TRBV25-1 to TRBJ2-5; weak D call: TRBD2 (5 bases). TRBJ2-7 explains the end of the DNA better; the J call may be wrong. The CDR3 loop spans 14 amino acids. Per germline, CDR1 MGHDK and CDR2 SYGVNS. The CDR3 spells CASSDVGVSYEQYF. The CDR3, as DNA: TGTGCCAGCAGTGATGTCGGGGTCTCGTACGAGCAGTACTTC.

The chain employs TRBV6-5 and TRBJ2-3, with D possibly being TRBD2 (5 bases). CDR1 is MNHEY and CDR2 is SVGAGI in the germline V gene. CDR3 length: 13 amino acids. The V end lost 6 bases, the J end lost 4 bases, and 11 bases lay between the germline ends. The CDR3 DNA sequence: TGTGCCAGCAGCCGGGATAGGGCAGATACGCAGTATTTT. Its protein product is CASSRDRADTQYF.

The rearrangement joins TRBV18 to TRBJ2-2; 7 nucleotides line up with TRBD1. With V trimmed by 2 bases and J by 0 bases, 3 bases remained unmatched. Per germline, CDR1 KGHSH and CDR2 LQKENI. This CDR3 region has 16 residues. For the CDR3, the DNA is TGTGCCAGCTCACCAACGGGACAGACGAACACCGGGGAGCTGTTTTTT. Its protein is CASSPTGQTNTGELFF.

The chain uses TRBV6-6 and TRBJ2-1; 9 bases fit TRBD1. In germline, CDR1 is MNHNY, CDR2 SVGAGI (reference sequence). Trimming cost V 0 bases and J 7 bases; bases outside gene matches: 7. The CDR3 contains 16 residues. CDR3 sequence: CASSYSGGTGSNEQFF. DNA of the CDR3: TGTGCCAGCAGTTACTCAGGGGGGACAGGGTCAAATGAGCAGTTCTTC.

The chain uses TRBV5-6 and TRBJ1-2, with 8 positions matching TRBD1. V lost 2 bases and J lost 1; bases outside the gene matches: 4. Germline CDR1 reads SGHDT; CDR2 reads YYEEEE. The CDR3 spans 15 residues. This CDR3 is CASSLDRGLNYGYTF. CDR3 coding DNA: TGTGCCAGCAGCTTAGACAGGGGCCTTAACTATGGCTACACCTTC.

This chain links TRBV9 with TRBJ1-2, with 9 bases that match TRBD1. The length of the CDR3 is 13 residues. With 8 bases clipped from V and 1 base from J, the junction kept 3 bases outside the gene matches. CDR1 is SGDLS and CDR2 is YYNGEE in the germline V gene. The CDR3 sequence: CASGDRDNYGYTF. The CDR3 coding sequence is TGTGCCAGTGGGGACAGGGATAACTATGGCTACACCTTC.

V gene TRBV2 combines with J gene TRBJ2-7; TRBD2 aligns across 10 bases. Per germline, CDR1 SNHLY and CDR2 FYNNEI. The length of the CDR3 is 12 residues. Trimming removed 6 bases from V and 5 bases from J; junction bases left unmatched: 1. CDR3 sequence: CASRLAGHEQYF. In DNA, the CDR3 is TGTGCCAGCAGACTAGCGGGACACGAGCAGTACTTC.

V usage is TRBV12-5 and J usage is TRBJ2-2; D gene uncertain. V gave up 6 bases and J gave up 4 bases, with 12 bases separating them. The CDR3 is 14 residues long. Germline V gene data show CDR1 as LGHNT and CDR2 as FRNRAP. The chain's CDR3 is CASGPYESTGELFF. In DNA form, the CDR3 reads TGTGCTAGTGGCCCATATGAGAGCACCGGGGAGCTGTTTTTT.

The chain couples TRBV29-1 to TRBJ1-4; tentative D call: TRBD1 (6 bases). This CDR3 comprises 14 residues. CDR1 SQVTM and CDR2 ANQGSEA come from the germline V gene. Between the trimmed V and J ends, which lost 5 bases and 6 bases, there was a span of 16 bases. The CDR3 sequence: CSVKMDSVYEKLFF. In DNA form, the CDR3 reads TGCAGCGTTAAGATGGACAGTGTATATGAAAAACTGTTTTTT.

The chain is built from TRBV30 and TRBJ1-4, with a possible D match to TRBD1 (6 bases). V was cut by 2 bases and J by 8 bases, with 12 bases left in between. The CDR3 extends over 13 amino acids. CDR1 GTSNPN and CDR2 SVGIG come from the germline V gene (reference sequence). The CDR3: CAWSSGVGEKLFF. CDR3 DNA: TGTGCCTGGAGTTCAGGGGTTGGGGAAAAACTGTTTTTT.